A selection of T cell receptor beta chains follows, all from one sample in a study of response to subunit inactivated influenza vaccine. Using its own MiXCR run on the RT-PCR reads, TCRdb lists one record per CDR3 protein. The table has around 750,000 distinct CDR3 sequences, over 20% seen once. The sequences come from PBMCs from blood, collected about 5 days after vaccination. These receptors originate from a man aged 50 to 60 who received an inactivated influenza vaccine. Each CDR3 is given without its conserved first and last residue. A D gene is named only where the DNA matches it firmly.

>TRBV2|TRBJ2-5|-
AGEGDGEETQY
>TRBV6-5|TRBJ1-2|TRBD1
ASSWGTDPNYGYT
>TRBV2|TRBJ2-5|TRBD2
ASSDPSGGWGETQY
>TRBV28|TRBJ1-4|-
ASSPFFEKLF
>TRBV20-1|TRBJ1-1|-
SAESTNTEAF
>TRBV12-3/TRBV12-4|TRBJ2-7|-
ASSPGGGWSEQY
>TRBV5-6|TRBJ2-3|-
ASSPDGRTDTQY
>TRBV25-1|TRBJ1-2|-
ASSEFRTTPSGYT
>TRBV5-1|TRBJ2-3|TRBD2
ASSLAELAGVTDTQY
>TRBV11-1|TRBJ2-1|TRBD1
ASSLGKLGTGGNNEQF
>TRBV3-1|TRBJ1-4|-
ASSHRTTNEKLF
>TRBV21-1|TRBJ1-2|-
ASSKELKDNYYGYT
>TRBV4-2|TRBJ2-1|TRBD2
ASSPSGTGGDYNEQF
>TRBV12-3/TRBV12-4|TRBJ2-2|TRBD1
ASSLVPGGITGELF
>TRBV30|TRBJ1-2|-
AWRGGGYGYT
>TRBV20-1|TRBJ2-7|-
SARDDGSYEQY
>TRBV7-9|TRBJ2-1|-
ASSLFAGEQF
>TRBV6-5|TRBJ1-1|-
ASRGRRKAF
>TRBV15|TRBJ2-1|TRBD2
ATSRLSGGAVNEQF
>TRBV20-1|TRBJ2-7|-
SAPGTGLFEQY
>TRBV7-2|TRBJ2-7|TRBD2
ASSRGLAEKGEQY
>TRBV7-2|TRBJ2-3|-
ASSFQGGDTQY
>TRBV7-2|TRBJ2-5|-
ASSSYVGQDTQY
>TRBV15|TRBJ1-5|-
ATSRGGNSNQPQH
>TRBV15|TRBJ2-5|TRBD2
ATSSGLAGSKETQY
>TRBV9|TRBJ1-1|-
ASSVEGTPTEAF
>TRBV7-6|TRBJ2-7|-
ASSSFEGSNEQY
>TRBV18|TRBJ1-5|-
ASSPGEGNQPQH
>TRBV20-1|TRBJ2-2|TRBD1
SAVGRGLGELF
>TRBV7-2|TRBJ2-7|TRBD2
ASSFTSGKYEQY
>TRBV11-1|TRBJ2-6|TRBD2
ASSSSVRLAGVISGANVLT
>TRBV12-3/TRBV12-4|TRBJ2-7|-
ASSSLMGAANRYEQY
>TRBV6-5|TRBJ1-2|-
ASSYSMQGVGGYT
>TRBV12-3/TRBV12-4|TRBJ1-1|TRBD1
ASSQGGGGNTEAF
>TRBV4-2|TRBJ2-7|-
ASSQENGGPYEQY
>TRBV11-2|TRBJ2-3|TRBD2
ASSLKVTGTSGVLTQY
>TRBV4-3|TRBJ2-7|-
ASSQARDSSYEQY
>TRBV12-3/TRBV12-4|TRBJ2-5|TRBD1
ASSFRDRPQETQY
>TRBV5-6|TRBJ2-3|-
ASSDLGGNTDTQY
>TRBV14|TRBJ2-1|TRBD2
ASSQWLAGPNEQF
>TRBV5-1|TRBJ2-3|TRBD1
ASSPVGQGTDTQY